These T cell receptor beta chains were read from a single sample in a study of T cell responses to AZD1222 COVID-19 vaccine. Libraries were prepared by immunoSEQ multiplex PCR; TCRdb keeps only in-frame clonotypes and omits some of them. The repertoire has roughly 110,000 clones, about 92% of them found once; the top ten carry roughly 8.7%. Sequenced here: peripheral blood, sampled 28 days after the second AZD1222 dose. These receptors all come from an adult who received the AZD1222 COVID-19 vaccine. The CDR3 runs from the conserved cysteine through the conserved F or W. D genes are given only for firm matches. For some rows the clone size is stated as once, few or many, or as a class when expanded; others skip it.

DNA: TGCGCCAGCAGCCAAGGGGGCGTAGGAGAAAAACTGTTTTTT; CDR3: CASSQGGVGEKLFF; length: 14; V: TRBV4-1; D: .; size: .; J: TRBJ1-4
DNA: TGTGCCAGCAGTTTATCAGGGGGGAGTGGCTACACCTTC; CDR3: CASSLSGGSGYTF; length: 13; V: TRBV27; D: .; size: .; J: TRBJ1-2
DNA: TGTGCCAGCAGTGAACGGGGGCCTAAGGATACGCAGTATTTT; CDR3: CASSERGPKDTQYF; length: 14; V: TRBV2; D: .; size: once; J: TRBJ2-3
DNA: TGTGCTAGTGGTTTGGTTACTGGACAGAGCTCCTATAATTCACCCCTCCACTTT; CDR3: CASGLVTGQSSYNSPLHF; length: 18; V: TRBV12-5; D: .; size: .; J: TRBJ1-6
DNA: TGTGCCAGCAGCCCCAGAGACCCATACGGAGGAGAGACCCAGTACTTC; CDR3: CASSPRDPYGGETQYF; length: 16; V: TRBV7-8; D: .; size: .; J: TRBJ2-5
DNA: TGTGCCAGCAGCCTACGGACAGGACAATCTGAGTATGGCTACACCTTC; CDR3: CASSLRTGQSEYGYTF; length: 16; V: TRBV3-1/TRBV3-2; D: TRBD1; size: once; J: TRBJ1-2
DNA: TGTGCCAGCAGCCAAGAATTTAGCGGGGGGGCCAGGGATACGCAGTATTTT; CDR3: CASSQEFSGGARDTQYF; length: 17; V: TRBV3-1/TRBV3-2; D: TRBD2; size: .; J: TRBJ2-3
DNA: TGTGCCAGCAGCCCTGGACAGGGGTTTGAAAAACTGTTTTTT; CDR3: CASSPGQGFEKLFF; length: 14; V: TRBV7-9; D: TRBD1; size: .; J: TRBJ1-4
DNA: TGTGCCAGCAGCCAGAGAGCGAGTTATGGCTACACCTTC; CDR3: CASSQRASYGYTF; length: 13; V: TRBV12-3/TRBV12-4; D: .; size: .; J: TRBJ1-2
DNA: TGTGCCAGCAGTGCGGTGATGGACCGGAACACTGAAGCTTTCTTT; CDR3: CASSAVMDRNTEAFF; length: 15; V: TRBV9; D: .; size: .; J: TRBJ1-1
DNA: TGTGCCAGTAGCCCCCGGCCAGATCAGCCCCAGCATTTT; CDR3: CASSPRPDQPQHF; length: 13; V: TRBV19; D: .; size: .; J: TRBJ1-5
DNA: TGTGCCAGCAGCCCCGGGGTAGGGAATCAGCCCCAGCATTTT; CDR3: CASSPGVGNQPQHF; length: 14; V: TRBV7-2; D: .; size: .; J: TRBJ1-5
DNA: TGTGCCAGCAGTTTAAACGGGGACATGAACACTGAAGCTTTCTTT; CDR3: CASSLNGDMNTEAFF; length: 15; V: TRBV28; D: .; size: .; J: TRBJ1-1
DNA: TGCGCCAGCAGCCCAAGAATCGTTGCGGGGGGGGCCTTCAGCTCCTACAATGAGCAGTTCTTC; CDR3: CASSPRIVAGGAFSSYNEQFF; length: 21; V: TRBV5-1; D: TRBD2; size: .; J: TRBJ2-1
DNA: TGTGCCAGCAGTGAAGGGCGCCTAGCGGGAGAGGCCTACGAGCAGTACTTC; CDR3: CASSEGRLAGEAYEQYF; length: 17; V: TRBV2; D: TRBD2; size: .; J: TRBJ2-7
DNA: TGTGCCAGCAGCGACCGACAGGGGGAGGACGGGGAGCTGTTTTTT; CDR3: CASSDRQGEDGELFF; length: 15; V: TRBV5-6; D: TRBD1; size: .; J: TRBJ2-2
DNA: TGTGCCAGTACCCCCGCGGGACAGGGGCTTGGGAATGAGCAGTTCTTC; CDR3: CASTPAGQGLGNEQFF; length: 16; V: TRBV19; D: TRBD1; size: .; J: TRBJ2-1
DNA: TGTGCCATCAGTGGAATAGCGGGAGATGGCGAGCAGTACTTC; CDR3: CAISGIAGDGEQYF; length: 14; V: TRBV10-3; D: TRBD2; size: .; J: TRBJ2-7
DNA: TGTGCCAGCTCCCTCGGGCGTAGCAATCAGCCCCAGCATTTT; CDR3: CASSLGRSNQPQHF; length: 14; V: TRBV18; D: .; size: .; J: TRBJ1-5
DNA: TGTGCCAGCAGCGAACTAGCGGGAGGGCCGGGTAGATTC; CDR3: CASSELAGGPGRF; length: 13; V: TRBV7-2; D: TRBD2; size: .; J: TRBJ2-7
DNA: TGTGCCAGCAGCTTTGGACAGGGGAACACCGGGGAGCTGTTTTTT; CDR3: CASSFGQGNTGELFF; length: 15; V: TRBV7-9; D: TRBD1; size: once; J: TRBJ2-2